This TCR beta chain was sequenced in a study of blood T cell repertoires in COVID-19. Study-level information: The cDNA or gDNA used as material had been derived from T cells, B-cell-depleted T cells, or PBMCs.

TCRdb's table, derived via immunoSEQ multiplex PCR, lists solely in-frame clones and lacks some. The sample carries around 130,000 clones, 65% to 85% recorded once. Between the trimmed V and J ends, which lost 5 bases and 4 bases, there was a span of 14 bases. Germline V gene data show CDR1 as SEHNR and CDR2 as FQNEAQ (reference sequence). CDR3 size: 14 residues. The chain joins TRBV7-9 to TRBJ2-5, with D possibly matching TRBD2 (5 bases). Material for sequencing was peripheral blood. The receptor was derived from a man in his 70s with acute or convalescent COVID-19. CDR3: CASSPLALGETQYF. DNA for the CDR3: TGTGCCAGCAGCCCGCTAGCCCTTGGAGAGACCCAGTACTTC.